The following is a TCR beta chain sequence with its context. Per the original data handling: Reference gene primer amplification gave estimated nucleated cell counts. The assay was immunoSEQ multiplex PCR, and TCRdb's table has in-frame clones only and misses some. That table is the source of V, J and clone size, and D and trimming were worked out from the DNA. This table holds roughly 120,000 clones, around nine tenths found once. Germline V gene data show CDR1 as MNHEY and CDR2 as SVGEGT. The ends lost 6 bases at V and 8 bases at J; junction bases unmatched: 5. This CDR3 comprises 15 residues. This entry is derived from a study of blood T cell repertoires in COVID-19. Overall study: Samples taken during acute and convalescent COVID-19 were collected in the United States, Italy and Spain. T cells, B-cell-depleted T cells, or PBMCs provided the cDNA or gDNA that served as material.

The clonotype comes from a woman between 70 and 85 years old who had recovered from COVID-19. J is TRBJ2-1 and V is TRBV6-2 or TRBV6-3, with 15 bases matching TRBD2. Specimen: peripheral blood. The CDR3 sequence: CASSHGLAGGDEQFF. The CDR3 DNA is TGTGCCAGCAGCCACGGACTAGCGGGGGGGGATGAGCAGTTCTTC.